The 15 T cell receptor beta chains below were found in one sample sequenced in a study of blood T cell repertoires in COVID-19. Only in-frame clones appear in the TCRdb table, and some are missing; sequencing was by immunoSEQ multiplex PCR. The table records tens of thousands of clones, around 90% of them present only once. What was sequenced was peripheral blood. The source of these receptors is a woman aged 80 or older with COVID-19, enrolled during active disease.

The chain joins TRBV27 to TRBJ1-1, with TRBD1 matching 7 bases. Looked up from germline, CDR1 is MNHEY and CDR2 is SMNVEV (reference sequence). Trimming took 5 bases from V and 1 from J; bases not matched to a gene: 10. The CDR3 runs 16 residues. The DNA for the CDR3 is TGTGCCAGCAGTCTCTCCTACAGGGGAACGAACACTGAAGCTTTCTTT. Protein: CASSLSYRGTNTEAFF.

The rearrangement uses TRBV18 and TRBJ2-5, with a weak D call TRBD2 (6 bases). Trimming pared 3 bases from V and 4 bases from J, leaving 6 bases between. The germline gives CDR1 KGHSH, CDR2 LQKENI. This CDR3 contains 12 residues. The CDR3 DNA reads TGTGCCAGCTCACCGGGGGGAGAGACCCAGTACTTC. Translated, it gives CASSPGGETQYF. The full variable domain, in which reference TRBV18 and TRBJ2-5 provide the parts outside the CDR3, is NAGVMQNPRHLVRRRGQEARLRCSPMKGHSHVYWYRQLPEEGLKFMVYLQKENIIDESGMPKERFSAEFPKEGPSILRIQQVVRGDSAAYFCASSPGGETQYFGPGTRLLVL.

The J gene is TRBJ1-5, the V gene TRBV6-5; D is perhaps TRBD1 (5 bases). CDR3 length: 13 residues. CDR1 is MNHEY and CDR2 is SVGAGI in the germline V gene. V gave up 2 bases and J gave up 4 bases, with 6 bases separating them. The CDR3 loop is CASSYGGNQPQHF. CDR3 nucleotide sequence: TGTGCCAGCAGTTACGGGGGGAATCAGCCCCAGCATTTT.

This CDR3 is CASSSGTGYTGELFF. The CDR3 bases are TGTGCCAGCAGCTCCGGGACAGGGTACACCGGGGAGCTGTTTTTT. The V and J genes are TRBV7-9 and TRBJ2-2; TRBD1 matches 9 bases. Germline V gene sequence: CDR1 SEHNR, CDR2 FQNEAQ (reference sequence). The V segment lost 4 bases and the J segment 3 bases; nucleotides outside the gene matches: 3. CDR3 length equals 15 residues.

This clone was recorded only once. This chain links TRBV15 with TRBJ1-6, with D tentatively TRBD1 (6 bases). The CDR3 is 14 amino acids. In germline, CDR1 is LNHNV, CDR2 YYDKDF (reference sequence). The V end lost 0 bases, the J end lost 10 bases, and 10 bases lay between the germline ends. Here the CDR3 reads CATSRDIRGSPLHF. The CDR3 DNA reads as TGTGCCACCAGCAGAGATATCAGGGGATCACCCCTCCACTTT.

As DNA, the CDR3 is TGCAGTGCTAGTTTTGACAGGCCCTACGAGCAGTACTTC. Translating it yields CSASFDRPYEQYF. This chain links TRBV20-1 with TRBJ2-7, with a possible D match to TRBD1 (6 bases). The ends were cut back, 3 bases at V and 2 bases at J, with 11 bases in the middle. From germline, CDR1 is DFQATT and CDR2 SNEGSKA (reference sequence). The CDR3 runs to 13 residues.

The rearrangement links TRBV10-3 to TRBJ1-3; D unresolved. Germline CDR1 ENHRY, CDR2 SYGVKD. This CDR3 is 13 amino acids long. V lost 7 bases to trimming and J lost 2 bases, with 9 bases between them. This CDR3 is CAITREPGNTIYF. For the CDR3, the DNA is TGTGCCATCACCCGGGAGCCTGGAAACACCATATATTTT.

Only a few counts were recorded for this clone. The rearrangement joins TRBV2 to TRBJ2-5; the match to TRBD2 covers 11 bases. Germline V CDR1 and CDR2: SNHLY, FYNNEI. V was clipped by 2 bases and J by 4 bases; unmatched bases: 6. The CDR3 has 16 residues. DNA of the CDR3: TGTGCCAGCAGTGAATATAGCGGGGGGGCTGGAGAGACCCAGTACTTC. Protein product: CASSEYSGGAGETQYF.

This chain connects TRBV25-1 to TRBJ1-2; the D gene is possibly TRBD1 (5 bases). Germline V CDR1 and CDR2: MGHDK, SYGVNS. The V gene lost 4 bases and the J gene lost 3 bases, with 6 bases spanning the gap. CDR3 size: 12 residues. The DNA for the CDR3 is TGTGCCAGCAGTGCAGGGTACTATGGCTACACCTTC. This codes for CASSAGYYGYTF.

The rearrangement uses TRBV5-1 and TRBJ2-7, with 9 bases identical to TRBD1. The CDR3 sequence is 16 residues long. Germline V lookup: CDR1 SGHRS, CDR2 YFSETQ. The V segment lost 4 bases and the J segment 3 bases; nucleotides outside the gene matches: 11. The CDR3 nucleotides read TGCGCCAGCAGCCCGGGCGGGACAGGGCTTAACTACGAGCAGTACTTC. Amino acids: CASSPGGTGLNYEQYF.

The chain links TRBV7-3 to TRBJ1-1; the D is unclear. Germline V gives CDR1 SGHTA, CDR2 FQGTGA. The V end lost 0 bases, the J end lost 2 bases, and 7 bases lay between the germline ends. CDR3 length: 14 residues. CDR3 in DNA: TGTGCCAGCAGCTTAACCCGGGAAAACACTGAAGCTTTCTTT. Its translation is CASSLTRENTEAFF.

The V and J genes are TRBV6-5 and TRBJ1-4; D remains ambiguous. Germline V gene sequence: CDR1 MNHEY, CDR2 SVGAGI. CDR3 length equals 14 residues. V lost 6 bases, J lost 8 bases, and 16 bases lay in between. The CDR3 nucleotides read TGTGCCAGCAGGGTCACGCTGCTCGAGGAAAAACTGTTTTTT. This sequence encodes CASRVTLLEEKLFF.

The chain joins TRBV5-8 to TRBJ1-1, with D possibly matching TRBD1 (5 bases). This CDR3 has 14 amino acids. V was pared by 1 base and J by 1 base, with 8 bases between. CDR1 and CDR2 from the germline V gene are SGHTS and YDEGEE. DNA of the CDR3: TGTGCCAGCAGCTTGACAGGCGGGAACACTGAAGCTTTCTTT. This translates into CASSLTGGNTEAFF.

The chain recombines TRBV14 with TRBJ1-1; possible D gene TRBD1, 5 bases. There are 14 residues in the CDR3. Germline lookup yields CDR1 SGHDN and CDR2 FVKESK. Deletions cut 4 bases from V and 1 base from J, with 10 bases between. In nucleotides, the CDR3 is TGTGCCAGCAGCCCCGGACACAGGAACACTGAAGCTTTCTTT. Residues: CASSPGHRNTEAFF.

The chain employs TRBV27 and TRBJ2-1, with D possibly TRBD2 on 5 matching bases. With 5 bases removed from V and 5 bases from J, the gap between germline ends came to 10 bases. The CDR3 has 13 residues. Germline V CDR1 and CDR2: MNHEY, SMNVEV (reference sequence). The CDR3 bases are TGTGCCAGCAGTCCCTATAGCGACAATGAGCAGTTCTTC. Residues: CASSPYSDNEQFF.